The 3 T cell receptor beta chains given below trace back to one sample, sequenced in a study of blood T cell repertoires in COVID-19. Sequencing used immunoSEQ multiplex PCR; TCRdb keeps in-frame clones, though not all of them. The sample lists 130,000 or so clones, 77% occurring once. Sequencing input: peripheral blood. Every receptor here comes from an elderly man with acute or convalescent COVID-19.

This clone was observed a few times. The chain joins TRBV3-1 (or the pseudogene TRBV3-2) to TRBJ1-2, with D unresolved. This CDR3 comprises 13 residues. Germline assignment: CDR1 LGHDT and CDR2 YNNKEL (reference sequence). V was shortened by 1 base and J by 4 bases, with 7 bases between the two germline ends. CDR3 protein: CASSQGRIYGYTF. CDR3 coding DNA: TGTGCCAGCAGCCAAGGTAGAATCTATGGCTACACCTTC.

The genes are TRBV5-1 and TRBJ2-5; 7 bases align to TRBD1. The ends lost 0 bases at V and 0 bases at J; junction bases unmatched: 2. The V gene's germline CDR1 is SGHRS and CDR2 YFSETQ. This CDR3 comprises 15 residues. The CDR3 here is CASSLVQGDQETQYF. The CDR3 DNA sequence: TGCGCCAGCAGCTTGGTCCAGGGGGACCAAGAGACCCAGTACTTC.

This sequence joins TRBV9 and TRBJ2-3; 14 nucleotides line up with TRBD2. V lost 3 bases to trimming and J lost 6 bases; unmatched junction nucleotides: 12. CDR1 and CDR2 from the germline V gene are SGDLS and YYNGEE. The CDR3 is made up of 18 amino acids. The CDR3 loop is CASSARLAGGPSSDTQYF. CDR3 nucleotides: TGTGCCAGCAGCGCGCGACTAGCGGGGGGGCCCTCTTCGGATACGCAGTATTTT.